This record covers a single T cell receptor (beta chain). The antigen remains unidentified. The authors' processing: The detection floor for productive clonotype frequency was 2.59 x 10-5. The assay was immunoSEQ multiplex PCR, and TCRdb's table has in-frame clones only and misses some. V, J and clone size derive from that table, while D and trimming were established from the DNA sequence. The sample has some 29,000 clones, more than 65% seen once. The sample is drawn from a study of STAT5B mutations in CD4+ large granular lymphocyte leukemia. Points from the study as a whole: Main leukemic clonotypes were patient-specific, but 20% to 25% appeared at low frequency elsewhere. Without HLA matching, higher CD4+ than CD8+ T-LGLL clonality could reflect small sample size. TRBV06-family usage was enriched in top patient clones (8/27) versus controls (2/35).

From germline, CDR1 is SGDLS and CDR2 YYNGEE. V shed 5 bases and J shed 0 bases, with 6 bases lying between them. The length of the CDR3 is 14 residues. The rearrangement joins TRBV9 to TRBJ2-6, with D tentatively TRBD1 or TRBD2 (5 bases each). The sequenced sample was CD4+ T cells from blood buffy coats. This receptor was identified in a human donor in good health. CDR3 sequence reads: CASRGVSGANVLTF. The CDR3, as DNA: TGTGCCAGCAGGGGGGTCTCTGGGGCCAACGTCCTGACTTTC.